This T cell receptor beta chain was sequenced for a study of T cells in Graves' hyperthyroidism and ophthalmopathy. Study-level information: Pretreatment peripheral blood was obtained at initial diagnosis.

This clonotype was recorded at least ten times. The CDR3 regions of TCR beta were amplified from RNA transcripts. The HTBI set primed first-round TCR CDR3 RT-PCR. TCRdb ran MiXCR on the multiplex PCR reads and lists one entry per CDR3 protein. The sample comprises about 35,000 distinct CDR3 sequences, about 50% of which are singletons, and roughly 6.2% rests with the top ten. Diagnostic decisions used clinical symptoms, serum thyroxine and TRAb, thyroid ultrasound and orbital computed tomography. This CDR3 spans 13 amino acids. Trimming shortened V by 6 bases and J by 8 bases, and 14 bases separated the two germline ends.

The sample consisted of blood. This sequence joins TRBV12-3 or TRBV12-4 and TRBJ2-1; D uncertain. This clonotype originated in a woman in her fifties or sixties with Graves' hyperthyroidism that later progressed to Graves' ophthalmopathy. The CDR3 DNA follows: TGTGCCAGCAGCCTCCAAATCTGGGATGAGCAGTTCTTC. Its protein is CASSLQIWDEQFF.